Listed here are 31 T cell receptor beta chains from one sample, sequenced in a study of beta chain features in type 1 diabetes. General study points: Among all four CD4+ subsets, Type 1 diabetes patients had TCRB CDR3s that were moderately but significantly shorter.

Expressed TCRB transcripts were sequenced after all isolated RNA was converted to cDNA. The assay was immunoSEQ multiplex PCR, and TCRdb's table has in-frame clones only and misses some. This table holds about 150,000 clones, about 12% found once. These receptors have no known antigen. The sequencing sample was made of central memory CD4+ T cells from blood. These receptors were taken from a man younger than 30 with type 1 diabetes.

This clone was found a few times. This chain links TRBV5-1 with TRBJ2-5, with TRBD1 as a possible D gene (5 bases). The ends were cut back, 4 bases at V and 5 bases at J, with 12 bases in the middle. The CDR3 is 13 residues long. Germline V lookup: CDR1 SGHRS, CDR2 YFSETQ. CDR3 loop: CASSQTAGETQYF. DNA for the CDR3: TGCGCCAGCAGCCAGACAGCTGGGGAGACCCAGTACTTC.

The table lists this clone with a few counts. This rearrangement joins TRBV28 to TRBJ2-6; D not resolved. The CDR3 covers 15 residues. In germline, CDR1 is MDHEN, CDR2 SYDVKM. With 6 bases removed from V and 0 bases from J, the gap between germline ends came to 9 bases. Written as DNA, the CDR3 is TGTGCCAGCAGCCCACACACCTCTGGGGCCAACGTCCTGACTTTC. This sequence encodes CASSPHTSGANVLTF.

The chain uses TRBV7-8 and TRBJ2-5; 9 bases fit TRBD1. J gave up 4 bases and V 5 bases, and 5 bases lay outside the gene matches. In germline, CDR1 is SGHVS, CDR2 FQNEAQ. This CDR3 spans 14 amino acids. CDR3 bases: TGTGCCAGCAGCCCGGGACAGGGTATAGAGACCCAGTACTTC. It encodes CASSPGQGIETQYF.

This clone appeared a single time. The CDR3 DNA reads as TGTGCCAGCAGTTACAGAGGCTGGGACTATGGCTACACCTTC. Translation: CASSYRGWDYGYTF. The chain couples TRBV6-5 to TRBJ1-2; D is unclear. V lost 2 bases and J lost 3, with 10 bases in between. CDR1 and CDR2 from the germline V gene are MNHEY and SVGAGI. There are 14 residues in the CDR3.

This clone showed up just a few times. This chain uses TRBV18 with TRBJ1-3, with 8 bases that match TRBD1. The germline V gene encodes CDR1 KGHSH and CDR2 LQKENI. Trimming removed 3 bases from V and 4 bases from J; junction bases left unmatched: 8. This CDR3 is built from 16 residues. The CDR3 is CASSPSQGADGNTIYF. CDR3 nucleotide sequence: TGTGCCAGCTCACCGTCGCAGGGGGCGGACGGAAACACCATATATTTT.

Only a few counts were recorded for this clone. The chain links TRBV20-1 to TRBJ1-2, with D hard to call. The length of the CDR3 is 11 residues. CDR1 and CDR2 from the germline V gene are DFQATT and SNEGSKA (reference sequence). With 4 bases removed from V and 3 bases from J, the gap between germline ends came to 6 bases. The CDR3 loop reads CSANPDYGYTF. In DNA form, the CDR3 reads TGCAGTGCTAACCCGGACTATGGCTACACCTTC.

This clone was observed a handful of times. The V call is TRBV14, the J call TRBJ1-1; 10 nucleotides line up with TRBD1. This CDR3 has 14 residues. In germline, CDR1 is SGHDN, CDR2 FVKESK. The J segment lost 4 bases and the V segment lost 6 bases, leaving 5 bases of the junction unmatched. The DNA of the CDR3 is TGTGCCAGCAGTTCGGACAGGGGGGCCACTGAAGCTTTCTTT. Translating gives CASSSDRGATEAFF.

This clone was counted a few times. This chain uses TRBV2 with TRBJ1-2, with D tentatively TRBD1 (6 bases). CDR3 length: 14 residues. The V end was cut by 7 bases, the J end by 8 bases, with 20 bases between. Per germline, CDR1 SNHLY and CDR2 FYNNEI. The CDR3: CASTTTGSRGGYTF. Written as DNA, the CDR3 is TGTGCCAGCACTACGACAGGTTCCAGAGGAGGCTACACCTTC.

There are a few counts of this clone. The chain couples TRBV18 to TRBJ1-1; 9 bases fit TRBD1. V lost 6 bases, J lost 1 base, and 9 bases stayed unmatched. CDR1 is KGHSH and CDR2 is LQKENI in the germline V gene. The CDR3 spans 16 residues. CDR3 residues: CASSLRTGAENTEAFF. CDR3 DNA: TGTGCCAGCTCCCTCCGGACAGGGGCCGAGAACACTGAAGCTTTCTTT.

This clone came up a few times. The gene calls are TRBV11-2 and TRBJ2-1, with D perhaps TRBD2 (6 bases). This CDR3 is built from 17 residues. CDR1 is SGHAT, CDR2 FQNNGV, per germline. Trimming shortened V by 5 bases and J by 5 bases, and 22 bases separated the two germline ends. CDR3 residues: CASSDPWTGGLNNEQFF. CDR3 DNA: TGTGCCAGCAGCGACCCGTGGACCGGGGGACTGAACAATGAGCAGTTCTTC.

This clone has at least ten counts. The gene calls are TRBV7-9 and TRBJ2-3, with no clear D. V was pared by 3 bases and J by 1 base, with 8 bases between. This CDR3 has 14 amino acids. Germline CDR1 reads SEHNR; CDR2 reads FQNEAQ (reference sequence). CDR3 sequence: CASSFQSGTDTQYF. The DNA for the CDR3 is TGTGCCAGCAGCTTCCAAAGCGGCACAGATACGCAGTATTTT.

This clone turned up a few times. The chain joins TRBV15 to TRBJ2-2; no reliable D call. CDR3 length: 17 amino acids. CDR1 is LNHNV and CDR2 is YYDKDF in the germline V gene (reference sequence). V was clipped by 3 bases and J by 0 bases, with 14 bases between them. In DNA form, the CDR3 reads TGTGCCACCAGCAGGGGGTCCGTCAGCGCGAACACCGGGGAGCTGTTTTTT. The encoded protein is CATSRGSVSANTGELFF.

This chain links TRBV30 with TRBJ2-3; D perhaps matches TRBD1 (6 bases). The V end lost 4 bases, the J end lost 5 bases, and 16 bases lay between the germline ends. The CDR3 sequence is 14 residues long. Per germline, CDR1 GTSNPN and CDR2 SVGIG (reference sequence). This CDR3 is CAWKGHQSLDTQYF. The CDR3 DNA reads TGTGCCTGGAAGGGACACCAAAGTCTAGATACGCAGTATTTT.

The chain has TRBV14 and TRBJ1-6; D is uncertain. The V and J ends lost 1 base and 10 bases respectively, with 17 bases between them. The germline V gene has CDR1 SGHDN and CDR2 FVKESK. This CDR3 region has 16 residues. The CDR3 reads CASSQAVPAGGSPLHF. The CDR3 DNA is TGTGCCAGCAGCCAAGCGGTTCCCGCTGGCGGATCACCCCTCCACTTT.

This clone appeared a few times. The V gene is TRBV6-5, the J gene TRBJ2-1, with 9 bases identical to TRBD2. CDR1 is MNHEY and CDR2 is SVGAGI in the germline V gene. The V and J ends lost 4 bases and 5 bases, in that order; junction bases with no gene match: 3. CDR3 length: 14 residues. CDR3 DNA: TGTGCCAGCAGTTTCGTAGCGGGGGACAATGAGCAGTTCTTC. Translated: CASSFVAGDNEQFF.

This clone turned up a few times. CDR3 nucleotides: TGTGCCAGCACCCCCTGGGGGGCCGGGTACGAGCAGTACTTC. Amino acid sequence: CASTPWGAGYEQYF. V is TRBV2 and J is TRBJ2-7; D may be TRBD1 or TRBD2 (6 bases each). V was trimmed by 7 bases and J by 4 bases, leaving 17 bases between them. The CDR3 is 14 residues long. CDR1 and CDR2 from the germline V gene are SNHLY and FYNNEI.

The chain is built from TRBV7-9 and TRBJ1-1; perhaps TRBD1 as D (5 bases). Germline-derived CDR1 and CDR2 are SEHNR and FQNEAQ (reference sequence). The ends were cut back, 6 bases at V and 4 bases at J, with 12 bases in the middle. CDR3 length equals 13 residues. CDR3 region: CASRGGASTEAFF. The CDR3 region has the DNA TGTGCCAGCAGGGGAGGGGCGAGCACTGAAGCTTTCTTT.

The chain couples TRBV6-5 to TRBJ2-5; D possibly corresponds to TRBD1 (6 bases). V dropped 2 bases and J dropped 9 bases, with 10 bases sitting between them. Germline loops: CDR1 MNHEY, CDR2 SVGAGI. The CDR3 has 12 residues. For the CDR3, the DNA is TGTGCCAGCAGTTACCTAGCAGGGGCCCAGTACTTC. This codes for CASSYLAGAQYF.

The chain links TRBV29-1 to TRBJ1-1, with 9 positions matching TRBD1. After removal of 6 bases from V and 5 bases from J, the junction contained 7 bases not matched to a gene. CDR3 length: 13 residues. The germline gives CDR1 SQVTM, CDR2 ANQGSEA. The CDR3 coding sequence is TGCAGCGTCGCTGGACAGGGGTCGACTGAAGCTTTCTTT. Protein sequence: CSVAGQGSTEAFF.

The gene calls are TRBV5-1 and TRBJ2-2; no clear D. The CDR3 loop spans 15 amino acids. Germline loops: CDR1 SGHRS, CDR2 YFSETQ. V dropped 4 bases and J dropped 2 bases, with 12 bases sitting between them. In nucleotides, the CDR3 is TGCGCCAGCAGCCCCGACGCAGCTAACACCGGGGAGCTGTTTTTT. Its translation: CASSPDAANTGELFF. Together with reference TRBV5-1 and TRBJ2-2, the CDR3 gives the full variable domain: KAGVTQTPRYLIKTRGQQVTLSCSPISGHRSVSWYQQTPGQGLQFLFEYFSETQRNKGNFPGRFSGRQFSNSRSEMNVSTLELGDSALYLCASSPDAANTGELFFGEGSRLTVL.

This clone was counted between two and nine times. V usage is TRBV5-1 and J usage is TRBJ2-2; D not resolved. The CDR3 has 15 amino acids. Deletions cut 0 bases from V and 2 bases from J, with 8 bases between. Germline lookup yields CDR1 SGHRS and CDR2 YFSETQ. CDR3 DNA: TGCGCCAGCAGCTTGGACAGTTTAAACACCGGGGAGCTGTTTTTT. Residues: CASSLDSLNTGELFF.

This chain connects TRBV10-2 to TRBJ2-3, with 7 nucleotides matching TRBD1. Germline V gene sequence: CDR1 WSHSY, CDR2 SAAADI. The CDR3 extends over 15 amino acids. Unmatched junction bases numbered 5, after V lost 2 bases and J lost 3 bases. The CDR3 protein is CASSEATGSTDTQYF. CDR3 in DNA: TGCGCCAGCAGTGAGGCGACAGGGAGTACAGATACGCAGTATTTT.

This clone has a count of ten or more. The V call is TRBV7-9, the J call TRBJ2-1, with TRBD1 matching over 8 bases. V was pared by 3 bases and J by 9 bases, with 4 bases of the junction left unmatched. Germline loops: CDR1 SEHNR, CDR2 FQNEAQ (reference sequence). The CDR3 extends over 13 amino acids. The CDR3 reads CASSFGTGFEQFF. In DNA, the CDR3 is TGTGCCAGCAGCTTCGGGACAGGCTTTGAGCAGTTCTTC.

This clone has only a few counts. The chain couples TRBV6-5 to TRBJ2-3; 9 nucleotides line up with TRBD2. Germline-derived CDR1 and CDR2 are MNHEY and SVGAGI. The CDR3 has 16 residues. V was clipped by 0 bases and J by 5 bases; unmatched bases: 6. The CDR3 DNA is TGTGCCAGCAGTTACTCATTGGGACTAGCAGAAGATACGCAGTATTTT. Translation: CASSYSLGLAEDTQYF.

The chain has TRBV2 and TRBJ1-4; D ambiguous. V lost 6 bases and J lost 10, with 18 bases in between. Per germline, CDR1 SNHLY and CDR2 FYNNEI. CDR3 length equals 14 residues. CDR3 protein: CASRDWMEVGKLFF. The DNA of the CDR3 is TGTGCCAGCAGGGATTGGATGGAGGTGGGAAAACTGTTTTTT.

The chain employs TRBV6-6 and TRBJ1-2; 7 bases are shared with TRBD1. Unmatched junction bases numbered 9, after V lost 5 bases and J lost 6 bases. Germline loops: CDR1 MNHNY, CDR2 SVGAGI (reference sequence). The CDR3 loop spans 14 amino acids. The chain's CDR3 is CASSNTGTAHGYTF. The CDR3 DNA sequence: TGTGCCAGCAGTAACACCGGGACAGCCCATGGCTACACCTTC.

This clone was counted between two and nine times. CDR3 nucleotide sequence: TGCAGCTCTCGGGAAGGGTCGGAGACCCAGTACTTC. Its protein is CSSREGSETQYF. The rearrangement links TRBV29-1 to TRBJ2-5; D is possibly TRBD2 (5 bases). The CDR3 has 12 residues. CDR1 and CDR2 from the germline V gene are SQVTM and ANQGSEA. With 8 bases removed from V and 5 bases from J, the gap between germline ends came to 15 bases.

The chain joins TRBV7-9 to TRBJ1-1; unclear D gene. Per germline, CDR1 SEHNR and CDR2 FQNEAQ (reference sequence). Trimming took 2 bases from V and 9 from J, leaving 13 bases between them. The CDR3 sequence is 13 residues long. The CDR3, as DNA: TGTGCCAGCAGCTTAAGGGAACAGCTCCAAGCTTTCTTT. Amino acids: CASSLREQLQAFF.

This clone was counted ten times or more. The V and J genes are TRBV19 and TRBJ2-3; the D gene is possibly TRBD2 (6 bases). V was shortened by 10 bases and J by 1 base, with 12 bases between the two germline ends. This CDR3 spans 13 amino acids. Germline V lookup: CDR1 LNHDA, CDR2 SQIVND (reference sequence). In nucleotides, the CDR3 is TGTGCCACGGAGGGGCACGGCACAGATACGCAGTATTTT. It translates to CATEGHGTDTQYF.

This clone was seen only a few times. V is TRBV2 and J is TRBJ2-1; the D gene is possibly TRBD2 (6 bases). Trimming cost V 6 bases and J 7 bases, with 19 bases left between them. This CDR3 region has 15 residues. Germline CDR1 and CDR2: SNHLY and FYNNEI. Here the CDR3 reads CASRSGGRPPNEQFF. The CDR3 nucleotides are TGTGCCAGCAGGAGCGGAGGGCGGCCGCCGAATGAGCAGTTCTTC.

The J gene is TRBJ2-2, the V gene TRBV29-1; a weak D match, TRBD2 (5 bases). From germline, CDR1 is SQVTM and CDR2 ANQGSEA. V lost 6 bases to trimming and J lost 7 bases, with 15 bases between them. The CDR3 has 13 amino acids. CDR3 nucleotide sequence: TGCAGCGTGCGCCCCGAAGGAGGCGGGGAGCTGTTTTTT. As protein: CSVRPEGGGELFF.